This entry concerns a single TCR beta chain. The target antigen is unknown. The same CDR3 also results from other DNA sequences found in this sample. The sample belongs to a study of T cell responses to AZD1222 COVID-19 vaccine. The CDR3 totals 14 residues. V was pared by 5 bases and J by 2 bases, with 4 bases of the junction left unmatched. The germline V gene encodes CDR1 LNHDA and CDR2 SQIVND (reference sequence). Findings and caveats of the study: Clonal diversity was possibly underestimated, and white British individuals and females predominated among donors.

Libraries were prepared by immunoSEQ multiplex PCR; TCRdb keeps only in-frame clonotypes and omits some of them. This sample carries about 210,000 clones, less than 95% of them seen once, and the ten largest clones take around 1.7%. The chain has TRBV19 and TRBJ2-7, with 9 bases lining up with TRBD1. The origin of this receptor is an adult who received the MenACWY meningococcal vaccine as a control. The sequenced sample was peripheral blood, obtained 28 days after the second dose of the MenACWY control vaccine. The CDR3 DNA sequence: TGTGCCAGTAGTCCAACAGGGGGCCCCTACGAGCAGTACTTC. It specifies CASSPTGGPYEQYF.